This entry lists 19 T cell receptor beta chains sequenced from one sample in a study of blood T cells in healthy people across ages. A J-beta primer mix and a sample-barcoded 5' primer were used in a second PCR of about 7 to 12 cycles. One entry per CDR3 protein results from TCRdb running MiXCR on the 5' RACE reads. The sample has approximately 1,000,000 distinct CDR3 sequences, roughly two fifths seen once; the top ten hold over 10%. The specimen sequenced was blood. These receptors came from a man aged 18 to 30 in good health.

A remark on this clonotype: A much larger clone differs from this one at a single base, so this may be a read error. This chain links TRBV5-6 with TRBJ2-1, with a possible D match to TRBD2 (6 bases). CDR1 and CDR2 from the germline V gene are SGHDT and YYEEEE. The CDR3 is made up of 13 amino acids. The CDR3 sequence is CASSLGGRNERFF. The CDR3 nucleotides read TGTGCCAGCAGCTTGGGAGGGAGGAATGAGCGGTTCTTC.

The rearrangement links TRBV7-8 to TRBJ1-4; possible D gene TRBD1, 6 bases. V shed 5 bases and J shed 4 bases, with 14 bases lying between them. The CDR3 spans 15 residues. CDR1 SGHVS and CDR2 FQNEAQ come from the germline V gene. CDR3 sequence: CASSAMTGLNEKLFF. The DNA of the CDR3 is TGTGCCAGCAGCGCTATGACAGGTCTTAATGAAAAACTGTTTTTT.

This clonotype was seen a single time. This rearrangement joins TRBV5-5 to TRBJ1-4; D remains ambiguous. The CDR3 covers 14 residues. Trimming stripped 1 base from V and 7 bases from J, with 11 bases between. The germline V gene has CDR1 SGHKS and CDR2 YYEKEE (reference sequence). CDR3 DNA sequence: TGTGCCAGCAGCTTGTCATCCAAAGGTGAAAAACTGTTTTTT. Protein: CASSLSSKGEKLFF. Together with reference TRBV5-5 and TRBJ1-4, the CDR3 gives the full variable domain: DAGVTQSPTHLIKTRGQQVTLRCSPISGHKSVSWYQQVLGQGPQFIFQYYEKEERGRGNFPDRFSARQFPNYSSELNVNALLLGDSALYLCASSLSSKGEKLFFGSGTQLSVL.

The chain carries TRBV10-3 and TRBJ1-5; no clear D gene. Trimming took 0 bases from V and 5 from J, leaving 11 bases between them. CDR1 ENHRY and CDR2 SYGVKD come from the germline V gene. The CDR3 spans 15 residues. The CDR3 sequence is CAISESGISDQPQHF. CDR3 sequence (DNA): TGTGCCATCAGTGAGTCGGGGATTTCGGATCAGCCCCAGCATTTT.

The table lists this clonotype with a count of one. A junction end diverges from the germline sequence, so it may reflect a read error. The chain couples TRBV20-1 to TRBJ1-5, with a weak D call TRBD1 (6 bases). The CDR3 runs 14 residues. Germline V gene data show CDR1 as DFQATT and CDR2 as SNEGSKA (reference sequence). CDR3 loop: CSARRGLSNQPQHF. For the CDR3, the DNA is TGCAGTGCCCGCAGGGGTCTAAGCAACCAGCCCCAGCATTTT.

The rearrangement joins TRBV2 to TRBJ2-7, with a tentative D call TRBD1 (5 bases). V dropped 3 bases and J dropped 4 bases, with 13 bases sitting between them. The CDR3 has 14 residues. The germline CDR1 and CDR2 sequences are SNHLY and FYNNEI. The CDR3 loop reads CASSESGLGYEQYF. CDR3 DNA sequence: TGTGCCAGCAGTGAGTCAGGGCTAGGGTACGAGCAGTACTTC.

The chain joins TRBV7-9 to TRBJ2-3; TRBD2 aligns across 7 bases. Germline CDR1 is SEHNR and CDR2 is FQNEAQ (reference sequence). The CDR3 is 15 amino acids. V gave up 5 bases and J gave up 2 bases; unmatched junction bases: 7. As DNA, the CDR3 is TGTGCCAGCAGCCCCTTTGCGGGGGACACAGATACGCAGTATTTT. Translated: CASSPFAGDTDTQYF.

The genes are TRBV7-8 and TRBJ2-1; 10 bases agree with TRBD1. CDR1 and CDR2 (germline): SGHVS, FQNEAQ. V trimming: 6 bases; J trimming: 5 bases; junction bases outside the gene matches: 7. CDR3 length: 15 amino acids. In DNA, the CDR3 is TGTGCCAGCAGTATCCGACAGGGGGCTAACAATGAGCAGTTCTTC. It yields the protein CASSIRQGANNEQFF.

This chain joins TRBV5-1 and TRBJ2-3, with a possible D match to TRBD1 (6 bases). Germline V gene data show CDR1 as SGHRS and CDR2 as YFSETQ. This CDR3 comprises 15 residues. With 4 bases removed from V and 5 bases from J, the gap between germline ends came to 17 bases. DNA of the CDR3: TGCGCCAGCAGCCTGGACGATACCAGGGGAGATACGCAGTATTTT. Translated: CASSLDDTRGDTQYF.

This clonotype was seen at least ten times. V and J are TRBV29-1 and TRBJ2-3; TRBD2 aligns across 7 bases. CDR3 length: 13 amino acids. In germline, CDR1 is SQVTM, CDR2 ANQGSEA. V was pared by 3 bases and J by 0 bases, with 0 bases of the junction left unmatched. DNA for the CDR3: TGCAGCGTTGACGGGGGGAGCACAGATACGCAGTATTTT. Translating gives CSVDGGSTDTQYF.

The rearrangement links TRBV10-3 to TRBJ1-2, with unresolved D. V lost 2 bases to trimming and J lost 6 bases, with 13 bases between them. Germline loops: CDR1 ENHRY, CDR2 SYGVKD. This CDR3 spans 14 amino acids. The CDR3 sequence is CAISEAMGNNGYTF. In DNA form, the CDR3 reads TGTGCCATCAGTGAGGCGATGGGGAATAATGGCTACACCTTC.

This chain links TRBV7-9 with TRBJ1-1; perhaps TRBD1 as D (6 bases). The V end lost 1 base, the J end lost 5 bases, and 11 bases lay between the germline ends. CDR1 SEHNR and CDR2 FQNEAQ come from the germline V gene (reference sequence). This CDR3 spans 14 amino acids. As DNA, the CDR3 is TGTGCCAGCAGCTTAGACAGGGACCGGACTGAAGCTTTCTTT. This gives the protein CASSLDRDRTEAFF.

This clonotype was seen more than once but under ten times. The genes are TRBV9 and TRBJ2-3, with D uncertain. This CDR3 has 13 amino acids. Trimming took 1 base from V and 5 from J, leaving 8 bases between them. The germline CDR1 and CDR2 sequences are SGDLS and YYNGEE. CDR3 nucleotide sequence: TGTGCCAGCAGCGTAACCTTTTTAGATACGCAGTATTTT. It yields the protein CASSVTFLDTQYF.

The chain combines TRBV7-2 with TRBJ1-1, with D uncertain. In germline, CDR1 is SGHTA, CDR2 FQGNSA. Deletions cut 6 bases from V and 2 bases from J, with 10 bases between. The CDR3 covers 13 residues. DNA of the CDR3: TGTGCCAGCAGATTTACAGCAAACACTGAAGCTTTCTTT. Amino acids: CASRFTANTEAFF.

This clonotype was recorded at least ten times. The J gene is TRBJ2-7, the V gene TRBV29-1; D is perhaps TRBD1 or TRBD2 (5 bases each). Germline V CDR1 and CDR2: SQVTM, ANQGSEA. This CDR3 spans 14 amino acids. Deletions cut 1 base from V and 0 bases from J, with 10 bases between. The CDR3 protein is CSVEAGTSSYEQYF. CDR3 coding DNA: TGCAGCGTTGAAGCAGGGACGAGCTCCTACGAGCAGTACTTC.

V gene TRBV2 combines with J gene TRBJ1-2, with D uncertain. Germline assignment: CDR1 SNHLY and CDR2 FYNNEI. The CDR3 extends over 14 amino acids. Trimming removed 8 bases from V and 8 bases from J, with 21 bases in between. CDR3 DNA: TGTGCCAGCGCGAGATTAACAGTGGTAGAGGGCTACACCTTC. This codes for CASARLTVVEGYTF. Full variable domain (outside the CDR3, taken from reference TRBV2 and TRBJ1-2): EPEVTQTPSHQVTQMGQEVILRCVPISNHLYFYWYRQILGQKVEFLVSFYNNEISEKSEIFDDQFSVERPDGSNFTLKIRSTKLEDSAMYFCASARLTVVEGYTFGSGTRLTVV.

This chain uses TRBV12-3 or TRBV12-4 with TRBJ1-1; tentatively, D is TRBD1 (6 bases). The CDR3 loop spans 14 amino acids. The ends were cut back, 7 bases at V and 7 bases at J, with 19 bases in the middle. In DNA, the CDR3 is TGTGCCAGCACCCCGGGGGGGCTGAGTGATGAAGCTTTCTTT. It specifies CASTPGGLSDEAFF.

The chain recombines TRBV5-1 with TRBJ1-1; 7 bases match TRBD1. The germline V gene has CDR1 SGHRS and CDR2 YFSETQ. Trimming at V came to 2 bases and at J to 3 bases, leaving 7 bases not matched to a gene. The CDR3 loop spans 15 amino acids. The CDR3 nucleotides are TGCGCCAGCAGCTTAAGTGGCAGGGGGGACACTGAAGCTTTCTTT. It encodes CASSLSGRGDTEAFF.

This chain uses TRBV9 with TRBJ2-3, with 7 nucleotides matching TRBD1. The trim removed 3 bases at V and 2 bases at J, leaving 12 bases unmatched. The CDR3 is 17 amino acids. CDR1 SGDLS and CDR2 YYNGEE come from the germline V gene. In DNA form, the CDR3 reads TGTGCCAGCAGCGACCCAGGGACAGAGAGTTCCACAGATACGCAGTATTTT. As protein: CASSDPGTESSTDTQYF.